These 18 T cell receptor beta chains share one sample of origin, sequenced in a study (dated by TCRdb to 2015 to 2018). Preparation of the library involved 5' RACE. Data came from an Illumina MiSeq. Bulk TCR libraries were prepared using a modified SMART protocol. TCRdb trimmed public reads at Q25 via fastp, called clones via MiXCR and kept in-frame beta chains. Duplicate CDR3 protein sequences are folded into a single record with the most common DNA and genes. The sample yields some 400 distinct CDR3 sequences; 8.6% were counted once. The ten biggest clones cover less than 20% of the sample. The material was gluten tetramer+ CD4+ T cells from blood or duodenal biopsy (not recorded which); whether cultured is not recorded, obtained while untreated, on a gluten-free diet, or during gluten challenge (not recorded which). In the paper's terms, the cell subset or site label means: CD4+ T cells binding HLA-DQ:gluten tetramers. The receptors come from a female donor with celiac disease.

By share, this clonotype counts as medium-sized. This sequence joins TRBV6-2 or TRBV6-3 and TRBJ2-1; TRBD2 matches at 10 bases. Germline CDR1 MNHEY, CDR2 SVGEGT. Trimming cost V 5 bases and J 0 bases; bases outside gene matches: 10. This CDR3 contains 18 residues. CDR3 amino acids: CASSLPGLATYSYNEQFF. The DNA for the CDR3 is TGTGCCAGCAGTCTACCGGGACTAGCGACTTACTCCTACAATGAGCAGTTCTTC.

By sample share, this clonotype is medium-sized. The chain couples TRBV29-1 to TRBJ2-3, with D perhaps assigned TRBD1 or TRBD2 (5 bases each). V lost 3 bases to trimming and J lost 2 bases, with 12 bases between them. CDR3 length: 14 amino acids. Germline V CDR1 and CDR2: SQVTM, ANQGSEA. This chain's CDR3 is CSVDRGGDTDTQYF. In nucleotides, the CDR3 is TGCAGCGTTGATCGTGGGGGTGACACAGATACGCAGTATTTT.

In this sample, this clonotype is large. The CDR3 bases are TGCGCCAGCAGCCGGCTGCCGGGGCCTACCGGCAATGAGCAGTTCTTC. Translation: CASSRLPGPTGNEQFF. The chain has TRBV4-3 and TRBJ2-1, with D perhaps given as TRBD1 or TRBD2 (5 bases each). Trimming cost V 4 bases and J 6 bases, with 19 bases left between them. Germline CDR1 and CDR2: LGHNA and YSLEER. The CDR3 loop spans 16 amino acids.

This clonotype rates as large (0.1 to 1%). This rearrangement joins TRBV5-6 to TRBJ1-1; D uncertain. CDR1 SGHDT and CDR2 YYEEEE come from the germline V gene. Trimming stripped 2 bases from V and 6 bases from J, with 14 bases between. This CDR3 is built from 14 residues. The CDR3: CASSFGPLGSEAFF. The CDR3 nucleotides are TGTGCCAGCAGCTTTGGGCCCTTAGGATCTGAAGCTTTCTTT. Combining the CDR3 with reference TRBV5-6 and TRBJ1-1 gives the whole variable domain DAGVTQSPTHLIKTRGQQVTLRCSPKSGHDTVSWYQQALGQGPQFIFQYYEEEERQRGNFPDRFSGHQFPNYSSELNVNALLLGDSALYLCASSFGPLGSEAFFGQGTRLTVV.

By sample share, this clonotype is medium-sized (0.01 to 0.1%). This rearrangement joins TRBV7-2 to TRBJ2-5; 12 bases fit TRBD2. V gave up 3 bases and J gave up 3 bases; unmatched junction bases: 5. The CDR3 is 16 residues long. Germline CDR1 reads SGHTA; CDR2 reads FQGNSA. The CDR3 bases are TGTGCCAGCAGCTTTGCTCGACTAGCGGGGGAAGAGACCCAGTACTTC. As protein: CASSFARLAGEETQYF.

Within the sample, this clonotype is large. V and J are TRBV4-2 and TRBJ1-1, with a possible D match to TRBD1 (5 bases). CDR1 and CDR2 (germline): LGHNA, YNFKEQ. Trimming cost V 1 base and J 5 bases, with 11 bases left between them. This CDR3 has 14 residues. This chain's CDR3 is CASSQVQAGTEAFF. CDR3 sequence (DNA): TGTGCCAGCAGCCAAGTACAGGCGGGGACTGAAGCTTTCTTT.

The CDR3 region is CASSIEGLVNPGELFF. DNA of the CDR3: TGTGCCAGTAGTATTGAAGGACTCGTTAACCCCGGGGAGCTGTTTTTT. The chain combines TRBV19 with TRBJ2-2; TRBD2 might be the D (5 bases). V lost 3 bases to trimming and J lost 6 bases, with 17 bases between them. The CDR3 runs to 16 residues. Germline V lookup: CDR1 LNHDA, CDR2 SQIVND (reference sequence).

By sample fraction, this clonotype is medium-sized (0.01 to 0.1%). Here the CDR3 reads CASSIGQGNTEAFF. The CDR3 DNA follows: TGTGCCAGCAGCATCGGACAGGGGAACACTGAAGCTTTCTTT. The chain is built from TRBV21-1 and TRBJ1-1; the table gives TRBD1 as D, unverified against the DNA. TRBV21-1 is a listed pseudogene. The CDR3 sequence is 14 residues long.

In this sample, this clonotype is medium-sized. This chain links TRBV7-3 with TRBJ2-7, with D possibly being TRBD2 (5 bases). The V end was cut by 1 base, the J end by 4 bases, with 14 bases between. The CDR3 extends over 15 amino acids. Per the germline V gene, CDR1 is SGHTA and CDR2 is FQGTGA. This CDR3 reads CASSLIGGRIYEQYF. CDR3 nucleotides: TGTGCCAGCAGCTTAATAGGTGGGAGAATTTACGAGCAGTACTTC.

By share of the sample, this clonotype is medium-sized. The CDR3 nucleotides are TGCAGTGCGCCCCCCCGGAACACTGAAGCTTTCTTT. Protein product: CSAPPRNTEAFF. The chain uses TRBV20-1 and TRBJ1-1; D remains ambiguous. This CDR3 has 12 amino acids. Between the trimmed V and J ends, which lost 6 bases and 1 base, there was a span of 9 bases. Germline V CDR1 and CDR2: DFQATT, SNEGSKA (reference sequence).

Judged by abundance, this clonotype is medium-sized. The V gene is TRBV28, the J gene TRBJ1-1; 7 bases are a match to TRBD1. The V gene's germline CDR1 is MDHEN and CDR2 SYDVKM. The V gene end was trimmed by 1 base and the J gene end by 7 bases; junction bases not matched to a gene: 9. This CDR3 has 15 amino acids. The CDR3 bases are TGTGCCAGCAGTTTATCCCTAGAGGGGGCGGTTGAAGCTTTCTTT. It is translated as CASSLSLEGAVEAFF.

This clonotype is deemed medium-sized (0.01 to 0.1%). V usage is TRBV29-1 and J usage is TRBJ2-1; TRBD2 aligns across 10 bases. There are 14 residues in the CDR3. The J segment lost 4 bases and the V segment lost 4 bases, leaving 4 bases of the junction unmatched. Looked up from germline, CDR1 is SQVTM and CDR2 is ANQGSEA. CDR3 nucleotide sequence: TGCAGCGTTGGAGCACTAGCGGGGTACAATGAGCAGTTCTTC. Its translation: CSVGALAGYNEQFF.

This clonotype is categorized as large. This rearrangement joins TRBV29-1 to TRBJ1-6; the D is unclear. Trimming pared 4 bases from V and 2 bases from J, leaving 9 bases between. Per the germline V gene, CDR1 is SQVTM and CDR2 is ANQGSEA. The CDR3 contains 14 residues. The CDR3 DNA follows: TGCAGCGTTGCCCTGGCGGCCTATAATTCACCCCTCCACTTT. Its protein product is CSVALAAYNSPLHF.

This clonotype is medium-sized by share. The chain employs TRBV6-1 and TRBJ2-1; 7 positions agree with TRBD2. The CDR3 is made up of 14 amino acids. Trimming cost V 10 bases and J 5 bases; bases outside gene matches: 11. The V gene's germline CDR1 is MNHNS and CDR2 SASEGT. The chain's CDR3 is CAITRLAPHNEQFF. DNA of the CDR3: TGTGCCATAACCCGACTAGCTCCCCACAATGAGCAGTTCTTC.

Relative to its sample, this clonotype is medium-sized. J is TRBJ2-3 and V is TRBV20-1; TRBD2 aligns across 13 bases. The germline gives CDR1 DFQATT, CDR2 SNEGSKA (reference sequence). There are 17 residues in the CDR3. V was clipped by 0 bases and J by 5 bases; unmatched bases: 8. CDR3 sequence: CSARDLLRTSGRDTQYF. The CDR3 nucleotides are TGCAGTGCTAGAGATCTCCTCCGGACTAGCGGGAGAGATACGCAGTATTTT.

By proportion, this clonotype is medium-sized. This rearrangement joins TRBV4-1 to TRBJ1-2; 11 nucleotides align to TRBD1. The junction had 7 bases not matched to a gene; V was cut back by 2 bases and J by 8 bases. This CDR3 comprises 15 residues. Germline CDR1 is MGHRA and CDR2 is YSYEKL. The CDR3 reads CASSQFGQGAEGYTF. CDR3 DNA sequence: TGCGCCAGCAGCCAATTTGGACAGGGGGCAGAGGGCTACACCTTC.

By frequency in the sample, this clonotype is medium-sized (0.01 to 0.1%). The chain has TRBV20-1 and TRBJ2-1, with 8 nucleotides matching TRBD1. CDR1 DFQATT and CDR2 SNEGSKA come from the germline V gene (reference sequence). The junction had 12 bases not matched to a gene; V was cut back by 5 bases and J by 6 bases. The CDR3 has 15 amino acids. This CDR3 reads CSAGPFGQGLNEQFF. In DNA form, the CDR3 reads TGCAGTGCTGGTCCTTTCGGACAGGGCCTCAATGAGCAGTTCTTC.

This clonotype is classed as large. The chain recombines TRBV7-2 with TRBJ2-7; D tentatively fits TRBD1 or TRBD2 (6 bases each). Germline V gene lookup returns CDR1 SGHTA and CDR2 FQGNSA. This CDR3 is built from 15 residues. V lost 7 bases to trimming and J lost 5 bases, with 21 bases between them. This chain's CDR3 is CASTIRWGATHEQYF. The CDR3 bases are TGTGCCAGCACCATTCGTTGGGGGGCAACCCACGAGCAGTACTTC.